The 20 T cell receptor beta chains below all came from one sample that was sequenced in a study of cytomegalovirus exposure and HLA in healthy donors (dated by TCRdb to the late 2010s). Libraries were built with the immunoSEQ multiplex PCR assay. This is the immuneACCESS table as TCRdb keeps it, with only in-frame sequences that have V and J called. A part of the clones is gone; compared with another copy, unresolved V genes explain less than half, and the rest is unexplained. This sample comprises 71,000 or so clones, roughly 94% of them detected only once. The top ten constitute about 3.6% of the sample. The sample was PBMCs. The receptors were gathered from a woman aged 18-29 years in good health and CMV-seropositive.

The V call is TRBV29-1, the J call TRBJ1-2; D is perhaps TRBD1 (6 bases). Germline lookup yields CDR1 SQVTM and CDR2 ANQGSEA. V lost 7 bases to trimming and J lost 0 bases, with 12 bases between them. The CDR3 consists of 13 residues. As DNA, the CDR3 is TGCAGCGCTAGGACAGATGCTAACTATGGCTACACCTTC. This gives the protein CSARTDANYGYTF.

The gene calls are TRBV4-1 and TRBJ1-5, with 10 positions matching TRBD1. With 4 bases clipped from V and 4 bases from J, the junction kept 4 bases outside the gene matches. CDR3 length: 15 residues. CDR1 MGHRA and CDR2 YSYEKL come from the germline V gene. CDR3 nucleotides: TGCGCCAGCAGCCCGGGACAGGGGATGAATCAGCCCCAGCATTTT. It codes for CASSPGQGMNQPQHF.

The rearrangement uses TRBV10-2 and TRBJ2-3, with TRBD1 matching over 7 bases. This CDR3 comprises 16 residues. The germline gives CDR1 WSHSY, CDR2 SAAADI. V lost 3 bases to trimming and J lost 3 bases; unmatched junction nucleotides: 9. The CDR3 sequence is CASSEGDSVSTDTQYF. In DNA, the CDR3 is TGCGCCAGCAGTGAAGGGGACAGCGTCAGTACAGATACGCAGTATTTT.

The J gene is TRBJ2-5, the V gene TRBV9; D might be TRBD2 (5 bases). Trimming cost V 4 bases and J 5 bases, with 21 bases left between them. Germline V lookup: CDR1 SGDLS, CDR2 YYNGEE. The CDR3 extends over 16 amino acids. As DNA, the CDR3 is TGTGCCAGCAGCCCACGGAAAGCTAGAGGGCTGGAGACCCAGTACTTC. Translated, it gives CASSPRKARGLETQYF.

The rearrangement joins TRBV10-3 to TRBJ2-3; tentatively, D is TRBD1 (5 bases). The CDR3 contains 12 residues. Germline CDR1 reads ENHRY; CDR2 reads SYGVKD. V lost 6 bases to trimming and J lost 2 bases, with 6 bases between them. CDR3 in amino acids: CAISRDTDTQYF. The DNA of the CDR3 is TGTGCCATCAGCAGGGACACAGATACGCAGTATTTT.

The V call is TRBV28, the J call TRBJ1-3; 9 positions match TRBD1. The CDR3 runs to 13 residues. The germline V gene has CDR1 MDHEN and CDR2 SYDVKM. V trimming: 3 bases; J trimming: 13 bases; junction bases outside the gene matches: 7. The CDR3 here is CASSLGTGWNIYF. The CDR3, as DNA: TGTGCCAGCAGTTTGGGGACAGGGTGGAATATATATTTT. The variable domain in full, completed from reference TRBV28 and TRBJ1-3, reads DVKVTQSSRYLVKRTGEKVFLECVQDMDHENMFWYRQDPGLGLRLIYFSYDVKMKEKGDIPEGYSVSREKKERFSLILESASTNQTSMYLCASSLGTGWNIYFGEGSWLTVV.

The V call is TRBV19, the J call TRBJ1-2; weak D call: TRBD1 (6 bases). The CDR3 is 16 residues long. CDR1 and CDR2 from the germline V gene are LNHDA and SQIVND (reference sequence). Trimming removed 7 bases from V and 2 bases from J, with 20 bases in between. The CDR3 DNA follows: TGTGCCAGTATTACAAATTCCGGGACACCGAACTATGGCTACACCTTC. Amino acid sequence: CASITNSGTPNYGYTF.

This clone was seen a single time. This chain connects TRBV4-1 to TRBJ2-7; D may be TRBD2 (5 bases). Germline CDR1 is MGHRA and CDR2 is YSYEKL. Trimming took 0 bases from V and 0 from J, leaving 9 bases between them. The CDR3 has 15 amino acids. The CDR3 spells CASSQDPGDSYEQYF. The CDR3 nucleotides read TGCGCCAGCAGCCAAGATCCCGGGGACTCCTACGAGCAGTACTTC.

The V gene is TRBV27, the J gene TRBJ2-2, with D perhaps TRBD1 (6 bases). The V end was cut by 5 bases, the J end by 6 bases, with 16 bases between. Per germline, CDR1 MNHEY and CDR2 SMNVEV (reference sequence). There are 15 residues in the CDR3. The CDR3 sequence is CASSRQGGIPGELFF. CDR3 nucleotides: TGTGCCAGCAGTCGTCAAGGGGGTATCCCCGGGGAGCTGTTTTTT.

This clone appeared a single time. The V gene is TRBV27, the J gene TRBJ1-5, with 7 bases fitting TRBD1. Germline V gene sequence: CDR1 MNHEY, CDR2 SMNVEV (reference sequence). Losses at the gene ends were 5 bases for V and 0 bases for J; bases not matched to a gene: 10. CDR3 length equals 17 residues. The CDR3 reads CASSLHRQGYSNQPQHF. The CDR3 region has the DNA TGTGCCAGCAGTCTCCATCGACAGGGCTATAGCAATCAGCCCCAGCATTTT.

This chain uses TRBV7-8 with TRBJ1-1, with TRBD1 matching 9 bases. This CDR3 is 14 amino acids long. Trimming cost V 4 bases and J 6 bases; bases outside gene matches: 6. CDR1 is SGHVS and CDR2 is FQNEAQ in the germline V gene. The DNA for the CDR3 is TGTGCCAGCAGCTCGAACAGGGGGCTAGCTGAAGCTTTCTTT. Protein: CASSSNRGLAEAFF.

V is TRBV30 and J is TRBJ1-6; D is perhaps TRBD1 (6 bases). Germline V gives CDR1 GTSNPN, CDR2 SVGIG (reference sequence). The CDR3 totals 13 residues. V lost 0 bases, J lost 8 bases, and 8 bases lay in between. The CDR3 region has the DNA TGTGCCTGGAGTGTACAGGGCTATTCACCCCTCCACTTT. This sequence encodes CAWSVQGYSPLHF. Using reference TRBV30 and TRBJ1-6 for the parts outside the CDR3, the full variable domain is SQTIHQWPATLVQPVGSPLSLECTVEGTSNPNLYWYRQAAGRGLQLLFYSVGIGQISSEVPQNLSASRPQDRQFILSSKKLLLSDSGFYLCAWSVQGYSPLHFGNGTRLTVT.

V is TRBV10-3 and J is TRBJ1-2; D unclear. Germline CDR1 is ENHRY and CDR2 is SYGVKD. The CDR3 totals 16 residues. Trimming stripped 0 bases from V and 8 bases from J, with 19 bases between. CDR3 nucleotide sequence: TGTGCCATCAGTGAGTCGAATCAGGACGGACTTGGCGGCTACACCTTC. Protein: CAISESNQDGLGGYTF.

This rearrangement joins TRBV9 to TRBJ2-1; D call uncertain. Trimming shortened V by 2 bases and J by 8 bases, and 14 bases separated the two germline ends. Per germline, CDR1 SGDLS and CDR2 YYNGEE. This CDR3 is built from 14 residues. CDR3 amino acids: CASSVGLATDEQFF. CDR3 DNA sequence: TGTGCCAGCAGCGTTGGCTTAGCTACGGATGAGCAGTTCTTC.

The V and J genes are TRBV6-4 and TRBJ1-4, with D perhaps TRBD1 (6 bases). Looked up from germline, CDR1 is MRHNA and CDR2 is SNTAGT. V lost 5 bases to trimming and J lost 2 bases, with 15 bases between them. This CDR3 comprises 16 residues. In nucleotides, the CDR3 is TGTGCCAGCAGTAGAATAGAGGGGGTCACTAATGAAAAACTGTTTTTT. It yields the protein CASSRIEGVTNEKLFF.

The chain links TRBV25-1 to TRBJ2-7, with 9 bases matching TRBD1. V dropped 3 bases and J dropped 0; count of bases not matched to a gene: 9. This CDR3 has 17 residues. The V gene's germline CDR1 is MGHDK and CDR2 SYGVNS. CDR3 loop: CASSESWGQGTSYEQYF. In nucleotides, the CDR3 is TGTGCCAGCAGTGAGTCGTGGGGACAGGGTACCTCCTACGAGCAGTACTTC.

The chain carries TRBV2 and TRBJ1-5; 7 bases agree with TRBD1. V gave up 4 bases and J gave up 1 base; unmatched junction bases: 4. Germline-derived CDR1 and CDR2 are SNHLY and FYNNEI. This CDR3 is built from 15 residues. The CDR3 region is CASSALQGSNQPQHF. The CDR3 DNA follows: TGTGCCAGCAGTGCCTTACAGGGGAGCAATCAGCCCCAGCATTTT.

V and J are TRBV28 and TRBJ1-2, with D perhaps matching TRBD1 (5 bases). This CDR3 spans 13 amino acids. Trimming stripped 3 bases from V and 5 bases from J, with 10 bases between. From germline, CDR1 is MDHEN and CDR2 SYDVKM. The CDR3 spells CASSFAAGYGYTF. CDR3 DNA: TGTGCCAGCAGTTTTGCGGCAGGGTATGGCTACACCTTC.

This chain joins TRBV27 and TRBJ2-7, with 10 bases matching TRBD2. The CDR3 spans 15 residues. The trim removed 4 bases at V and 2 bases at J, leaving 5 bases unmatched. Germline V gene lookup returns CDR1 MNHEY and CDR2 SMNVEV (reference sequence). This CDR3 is CASSSGAGGPYEQYF. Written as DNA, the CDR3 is TGTGCCAGCAGTTCCGGAGCGGGAGGGCCCTACGAGCAGTACTTC.

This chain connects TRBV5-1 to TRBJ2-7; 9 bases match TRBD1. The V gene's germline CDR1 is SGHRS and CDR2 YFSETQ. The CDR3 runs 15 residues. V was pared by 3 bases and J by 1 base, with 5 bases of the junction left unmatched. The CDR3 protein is CASSWAGTGSYEQYF. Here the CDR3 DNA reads TGCGCCAGCAGCTGGGCCGGGACAGGGTCCTACGAGCAGTACTTC. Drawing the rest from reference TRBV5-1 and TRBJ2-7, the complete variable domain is KAGVTQTPRYLIKTRGQQVTLSCSPISGHRSVSWYQQTPGQGLQFLFEYFSETQRNKGNFPGRFSGRQFSNSRSEMNVSTLELGDSALYLCASSWAGTGSYEQYFGPGTRLTVT.